This note documents a single T cell receptor beta chain sequence. Its specificity is unknown. This sample is drawn from a study of OX40 agonist ivuxolimab in advanced cancers. Findings and caveats of the study: Among the least clonally expanded were partial responders at 0.1-3.0 mg/kg.

The repertoire was sequenced with immunoSEQ multiplex PCR; TCRdb's copy has only in-frame clones and lacks some. The sample consists of 90,000 to 150,000 clones, around 91% of them appearing once. CDR1 and CDR2 from the germline V gene are LGHNA and YSLEER. The CDR3 consists of 15 residues. The J segment lost 4 bases and the V segment lost 5 bases, leaving 7 bases of the junction unmatched. The sample was CD4+ or CD8+ T cells sorted from blood, taken in a trial of the OX40 agonist ivuxolimab. The source is an adult with an advanced solid tumor such as melanoma, head and neck, liver or kidney cancer. This chain joins TRBV4-3 and TRBJ1-3; 8 nucleotides align to TRBD1. For the CDR3, the DNA is TGCGCCAGCAGCAACGGACAGGGTGCAGGAAACACCATATATTTT. It is translated as CASSNGQGAGNTIYF.